This entry lists 2 T cell receptor beta chains sequenced from one sample in a study of T-cell memory formation after mild COVID-19. TCRdb ran MiXCR on the 5' RACE reads and lists one entry per CDR3 protein. The table shows almost 350,000 distinct CDR3 sequences, with 20% to 25% occurring only once. Sample: PBMCs or a T cell subset sorted from them (not recorded which). These receptors all come from a man between 18 and 35 years old who had mild COVID-19 (a few samples of this study predate the infection). Cell type and time point are not known.

This clonotype occurred a few times. J is TRBJ1-1 and V is TRBV3-1; 8 bases map to TRBD1. V lost 0 bases to trimming and J lost 11 bases; unmatched junction nucleotides: 8. Germline lookup yields CDR1 LGHDT and CDR2 YNNKEL (reference sequence). The length of the CDR3 is 14 residues. In DNA form, the CDR3 reads TGTGCCAGCAGCCAAGATACGACAGGGGATACGGCTTTCTTT. This translates into CASSQDTTGDTAFF.

In its sample, this clonotype was seen a few times. The J gene is TRBJ2-7, the V gene TRBV12-3 or TRBV12-4; D is unresolved. Deletions cut 6 bases from V and 2 bases from J, with 11 bases between. The CDR3 length is 13 residues. CDR3 residues: CASRPSLAYEQYF. The DNA for the CDR3 is TGTGCCAGCAGACCAAGCCTGGCCTACGAGCAGTACTTC.